These T cell receptor beta chains were read from a single sample in a study of blood T cell repertoires in COVID-19. Using immunoSEQ multiplex PCR, the repertoire was profiled, and TCRdb retains in-frame clones only, with some absent. The table records 200,000 to 300,000 clones, roughly 89% of them present only once. The sequenced sample consisted of PBMCs or T cells enriched from blood (not recorded which). These receptors came from a woman aged 30 to 39 who had recovered from COVID-19. The CDR3 runs from the conserved cysteine through the conserved F or W. A D gene is named only where the DNA matches it firmly. Expanded clones are given a class, and other clones once, few, many or no size at all.

>TRBJ2-1|TRBD2|NA|TRBV18
CASSPPEREPVNEQFF
TGTGCCAGCTCACCGCCAGAGCGGGAGCCGGTAAATGAGCAGTTCTTC
>TRBJ1-2|TRBD1|NA|TRBV24-1
CATSTGGFGYTF
TGTGCCACCTCGACAGGGGGTTTTGGCTACACCTTC
>TRBJ2-1|NA|NA|TRBV20-1
CSASKAGTRNEQFF
TGCAGTGCTAGTAAGGCGGGGACCCGGAATGAGCAGTTCTTC
>TRBJ1-1|TRBD1|NA|TRBV9
CASSVVGQAEAFF
TGTGCCAGCAGCGTAGTAGGACAGGCTGAAGCTTTCTTT
>TRBJ2-2|TRBD2|NA|TRBV7-2
CASSLGSSGTGELFF
TGTGCCAGCAGCTTAGGTTCTAGCGGTACCGGGGAGCTGTTTTTT
>TRBJ1-6|NA|NA|TRBV19
CASSTGNRSPLHF
TGTGCCAGTAGTACGGGGAACAGATCACCCCTCCACTTT
>TRBJ1-6|NA|NA|TRBV19
CASSTWGDSGTNSPLHF
TGTGCCAGTAGTACATGGGGGGACTCAGGGACGAATTCACCCCTCCACTTT
>TRBJ1-2|TRBD1|NA|TRBV15
CATSRSRGNYGYTF
TGTGCCACCAGCAGAAGCAGGGGGAACTATGGCTACACCTTC
>TRBJ2-1|NA|NA|TRBV7-2
CASSRGLLNEQFF
TGTGCCAGCAGCCGGGGACTGCTGAATGAGCAGTTCTTC
>TRBJ2-2|NA|NA|TRBV7-3
CASNNIGVESGELFF
TGTGCCAGCAACAATATCGGGGTAGAGAGCGGGGAGCTGTTTTTT
>TRBJ2-5|NA|NA|TRBV30
CAWRGREVTQYF
TGTGCCTGGAGAGGCAGGGAGGTGACCCAGTACTTC
>TRBJ1-5|TRBD1|NA|TRBV28
CASRQQGSNQPQHF
TGTGCCAGCAGGCAACAGGGGAGCAATCAGCCCCAGCATTTT
>TRBJ1-2|TRBD1|NA|TRBV19
CASRQPRDRGNYGYTF
TGTGCCAGTAGGCAACCTCGGGACAGGGGGAACTATGGCTACACCTTC
>TRBJ1-2|NA|NA|TRBV7-2
CASAPGLGYGYTF
TGTGCCAGCGCCCCGGGACTCGGCTATGGCTACACCTTC
>TRBJ2-3|NA|many|TRBV6-4
CASSKEGFTDTQYF
TGTGCCAGCAGCAAGGAGGGATTCACAGATACGCAGTATTTT
>TRBJ1-3|NA|few|TRBV23-1
CASNSRDSGNTIYF
TGCGCCAGCAATAGCAGGGACTCTGGAAACACCATATATTTT
>TRBJ2-7|TRBD2|NA|TRBV9
CASSPAGGPLPSREQYF
TGTGCCAGCAGCCCAGCGGGAGGGCCTCTTCCTTCCCGCGAGCAGTACTTC
>TRBJ1-1|NA|NA|TRBV5-1
CASSLGPGENTEAFF
TGCGCCAGCAGCTTGGGTCCAGGGGAGAACACTGAAGCTTTCTTT
>TRBJ1-5|NA|NA|TRBV13
CASSSQGSNQPQHF
TGTGCCAGCAGCTCTCAGGGAAGCAATCAGCCCCAGCATTTT
>TRBJ2-5|NA|once|TRBV5-4
CASSLGQARPRETQYF
TGTGCCAGCAGCTTGGGGCAGGCTCGGCCGCGAGAGACCCAGTACTTC
>TRBJ1-1|NA|NA|TRBV4-3
CASSQDMDGRNTEAFF
TGCGCCAGCAGCCAAGATATGGACGGGAGGAACACTGAAGCTTTCTTT
>TRBJ2-4|NA|NA|TRBV6-2/TRBV6-3
CASSYSNHSGKNIQYF
TGTGCCAGCAGTTACTCGAATCACAGTGGAAAAAACATTCAGTACTTC
>TRBJ2-7|TRBD1|NA|TRBV7-9
CASSPDRGEQYF
TGTGCCAGCAGCCCCGACAGGGGGGAGCAGTACTTC
>TRBJ1-1|NA|NA|TRBV7-2
CASSLVWQNTEAFF
TGTGCCAGCAGCTTAGTGTGGCAGAACACTGAAGCTTTCTTT
>TRBJ1-1|NA|NA|TRBV18
CASSTTNREAFF
TGTGCCAGCTCAACCACCAACAGAGAAGCTTTCTTT
>TRBJ2-2|NA|NA|TRBV28
CASSSGQNTGELFF
TGTGCCAGCAGTTCGGGACAAAACACCGGGGAGCTGTTTTTT
>TRBJ2-7|NA|NA|TRBV28
CASSARRRMNEQYF
TGTGCCAGCAGTGCGCGTAGGAGGATGAACGAGCAGTACTTC
>TRBJ2-1|NA|NA|TRBV4-3
CASSQDLHAGSYNEQFF
TGCGCCAGCAGCCAAGATCTTCACGCGGGGTCCTACAATGAGCAGTTCTTC
>TRBJ2-1|NA|NA|TRBV9
CASSLGGSQRNEQFF
TGTGCCAGCAGCCTGGGGGGATCCCAAAGGAATGAGCAGTTCTTC
>TRBJ1-2|NA|once|TRBV28
CASSRGGSPNYGYTF
TGTGCCAGCAGTAGAGGAGGGAGCCCCAACTATGGCTACACCTTC
>TRBJ2-3|TRBD2|once|TRBV5-1
CASSSGVAGGTDTQYF
TGCGCCAGCAGCTCCGGGGTAGCGGGAGGAACAGATACGCAGTATTTT
>TRBJ2-7|TRBD1|once|TRBV3-1/TRBV3-2
CASSPAHGTGFYEQYF
TGTGCCAGCAGCCCGGCCCACGGGACAGGGTTCTACGAGCAGTACTTC
>TRBJ1-2|TRBD1|NA|TRBV6-5
CASRKEGAPYGYTF
TGTGCCAGCAGGAAAGAGGGGGCGCCCTATGGCTACACCTTC
>TRBJ2-2|NA|NA|TRBV9
CASTTGGTANTGELFF
TGTGCCAGCACCACCGGCGGGACAGCGAACACCGGGGAGCTGTTTTTT
>TRBJ1-3|NA|once|TRBV4-2
CASSPPGVQGNTIYF
TGTGCCAGCAGCCCCCCGGGGGTGCAGGGAAACACCATATATTTT
>TRBJ2-7|TRBD1|NA|TRBV6-5
CASSPGTGGAYEQYF
TGTGCCAGCAGCCCCGGGACAGGGGGCGCTTACGAGCAGTACTTC
>TRBJ1-1|NA|NA|TRBV7-9
CASSLAQGQAFF
TGTGCCAGCAGCTTAGCCCAGGGGCAGGCTTTCTTT
>TRBJ2-5|TRBD2|NA|TRBV4-1
CASSQSLAPQETQYF
TGCGCCAGCAGCCAGTCACTAGCGCCGCAAGAGACCCAGTACTTC
>TRBJ2-7|TRBD2|NA|TRBV19
CASRGGYEQYF
TGTGCCAGTAGGGGAGGGTACGAGCAGTACTTC
>TRBJ1-1|TRBD1|NA|TRBV28
CASSLMGTLRGRMNTEAFF
TGTGCCAGCAGCCTTATGGGGACCCTCAGGGGGCGGATGAACACTGAAGCTTTCTTT
>TRBJ2-3|NA|NA|TRBV28
CASRLSSLRTDTQYF
TGTGCCAGCAGGTTGAGCTCCCTCCGCACAGATACGCAGTATTTT
>TRBJ2-1|NA|once|TRBV27
CASSLTTGFDEQFF
TGTGCCAGCAGTTTAACGACGGGGTTCGATGAGCAGTTCTTC
>TRBJ1-5|TRBD1|NA|TRBV19
CASSPRGQGNQPQHF
TGTGCCAGTAGTCCCAGGGGACAGGGCAATCAGCCCCAGCATTTT
>TRBJ2-6|NA|NA|TRBV7-8
CASSSSGANVLTF
TGTGCCAGCAGCTCGTCTGGGGCCAACGTCCTGACTTTC
>TRBJ2-7|NA|NA|TRBV3-1/TRBV3-2
CASSLGRPRDYEQYF
TGTGCCAGCAGCCTCGGACGGCCGCGGGACTACGAGCAGTACTTC
>TRBJ2-3|NA|NA|TRBV7-2
CASSLASGRTDTQYF
TGTGCCAGCAGCTTAGCTAGCGGCCGCACAGATACGCAGTATTTT
>TRBJ1-5|NA|NA|TRBV18
CASSQGRDNQPQHF
TGTGCCAGCTCACAGGGGAGGGACAATCAGCCCCAGCATTTT
>TRBJ1-2|NA|NA|TRBV15
CATSRAGAAGGYTF
TGTGCCACCAGCAGAGCCGGGGCCGCGGGGGGCTACACCTTC
>TRBJ2-1|NA|NA|TRBV18
CASSRMSSSYNEQFF
TGTGCCAGCTCTCGCATGTCCAGCTCCTACAATGAGCAGTTCTTC
>TRBJ2-1|NA|NA|TRBV11-2
CASSLPPYNEQFF
TGTGCCAGCAGCCTCCCTCCCTACAATGAGCAGTTCTTC
>TRBJ1-1|TRBD1|NA|TRBV7-2
CASSWDRTNEAFF
TGTGCCAGCAGCTGGGACAGGACGAATGAAGCTTTCTTT
>TRBJ1-2|NA|NA|TRBV29-1
CSETAVTGGYTF
TGCAGCGAAACAGCCGTGACGGGGGGCTACACCTTC
>TRBJ2-1|NA|NA|TRBV6-1
CASSETSMNEQFF
TGTGCCAGCAGTGAAACTAGCATGAATGAGCAGTTCTTC
>TRBJ1-2|TRBD1|NA|TRBV28
CASRETGGLNYGYTF
TGTGCCAGCAGGGAAACAGGGGGTCTTAACTATGGCTACACCTTC
>TRBJ2-6|NA|NA|TRBV4-1
CASSQEGASGANVLTF
TGCGCCAGCAGCCAAGAGGGGGCGAGCGGGGCCAACGTCCTGACTTTC
>TRBJ1-2|NA|NA|TRBV2
CASSDGPGYGYTF
TGTGCCAGCAGTGATGGGCCAGGATATGGCTACACCTTC